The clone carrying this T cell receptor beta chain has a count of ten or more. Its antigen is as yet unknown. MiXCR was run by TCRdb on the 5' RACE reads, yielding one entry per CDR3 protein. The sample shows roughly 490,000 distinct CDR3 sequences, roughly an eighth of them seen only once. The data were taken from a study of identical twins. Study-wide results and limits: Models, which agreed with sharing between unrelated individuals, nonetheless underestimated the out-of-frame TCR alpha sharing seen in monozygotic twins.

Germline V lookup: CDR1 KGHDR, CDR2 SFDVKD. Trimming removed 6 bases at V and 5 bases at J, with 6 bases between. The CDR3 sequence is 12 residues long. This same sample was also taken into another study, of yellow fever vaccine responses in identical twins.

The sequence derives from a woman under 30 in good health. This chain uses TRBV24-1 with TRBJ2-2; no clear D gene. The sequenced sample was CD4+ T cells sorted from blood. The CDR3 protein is CATSPQTGELFF. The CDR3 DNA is TGTGCCACCAGTCCTCAGACCGGGGAGCTGTTTTTT.